Each of the 10 T cell receptor beta chains below was sequenced from the same sample in a study of Graves' ophthalmopathy and Graves' hyperthyroidism. Investigators amplified TCR beta CDR3 regions from RNA transcripts. Investigators did first-round RT-PCR with HTBI primers, then second-round multiplex PCR. A single record per CDR3 protein comes from TCRdb applying MiXCR to the multiplex PCR reads. The sample includes under 350,000 distinct CDR3 sequences, roughly a sixth seen only once; the top ten take approximately 13%. The specimen sequenced was peripheral blood. The receptor source for this set is an adult man with Graves' ophthalmopathy.

On this clonotype itself: A much larger clone sits a single nucleotide away, making a read error possible. The chain has TRBV11-2 and TRBJ1-5; D unresolved. Germline V gene data show CDR1 as SGHAT and CDR2 as FQNNGV. The CDR3 has 14 residues. The CDR3 sequence: CTSSPSLVNQPQHF. CDR3 nucleotides: TGTACCAGCAGCCCAAGTCTAGTCAATCAGCCCCAGCATTTT. Drawing the rest from reference TRBV11-2 and TRBJ1-5, the complete variable domain is EAGVAQSPRYKIIEKRQSVAFWCNPISGHATLYWYQQILGQGPKLLIQFQNNGVVDDSQLPKDRFSAERLKGVDSTLKIQPAKLEDSAVYLCTSSPSLVNQPQHFGDGTRLSIL.

Ten or more counts support this clonotype. The chain combines TRBV6-1 with TRBJ2-6, with D uncertain. This CDR3 region has 13 residues. The V end lost 7 bases, the J end lost 3 bases, and 7 bases lay between the germline ends. Germline lookup yields CDR1 MNHNS and CDR2 SASEGT. The CDR3 loop is CASIGRGANVLTF. In nucleotides, the CDR3 is TGTGCCAGCATAGGGCGTGGGGCCAACGTCCTGACTTTC.

This clonotype was recorded only once. This chain links TRBV20-1 with TRBJ2-7; 9 bases agree with TRBD2. V lost 5 bases to trimming and J lost 7 bases; unmatched junction nucleotides: 6. CDR1 is DFQATT and CDR2 is SNEGSKA in the germline V gene (reference sequence). The length of the CDR3 is 12 residues. The CDR3 here is CSARTSEYEQYF. CDR3 coding DNA: TGCAGTGCTCGGACTAGCGAATATGAGCAGTACTTC.

This clonotype has at least ten counts. This chain links TRBV20-1 with TRBJ1-2, with a possible D match to TRBD1 (5 bases). Trimming shortened V by 6 bases and J by 4 bases, and 15 bases separated the two germline ends. CDR1 and CDR2 from the germline V gene are DFQATT and SNEGSKA (reference sequence). There are 13 residues in the CDR3. The CDR3 spells CSALTSGAYGYTF. The CDR3 coding sequence is TGCAGTGCCCTCACGTCCGGGGCCTATGGCTACACCTTC.

This clonotype was recorded at least ten times. The V gene is TRBV11-2, the J gene TRBJ2-2, with 8 positions matching TRBD1. Germline-derived CDR1 and CDR2 are SGHAT and FQNNGV. The trim removed 8 bases at V and 3 bases at J, leaving 11 bases unmatched. The length of the CDR3 is 16 residues. CDR3 nucleotide sequence: TGTGCCAGCCCTGGACCGGACAGGGCATACACCGGGGAGCTGTTTTTT. Its protein is CASPGPDRAYTGELFF.

This clonotype was detected ten times or more. This chain joins TRBV28 and TRBJ1-5; D remains unclear. V lost 0 bases to trimming and J lost 0 bases, with 9 bases between them. The CDR3 spans 16 residues. Germline-derived CDR1 and CDR2 are MDHEN and SYDVKM. The CDR3 loop is CASSLWTKISNQPQHF. Here the CDR3 DNA reads TGTGCCAGCAGTTTATGGACTAAGATTAGCAATCAGCCCCAGCATTTT. Full variable domain (remainder filled in from reference TRBV28 and TRBJ1-5): DVKVTQSSRYLVKRTGEKVFLECVQDMDHENMFWYRQDPGLGLRLIYFSYDVKMKEKGDIPEGYSVSREKKERFSLILESASTNQTSMYLCASSLWTKISNQPQHFGDGTRLSIL.

This sequence joins TRBV10-2 and TRBJ2-7; D is ambiguous. The germline V and J ends were trimmed by 2 bases and 2 bases, with 4 bases remaining between them. Germline V CDR1 and CDR2: WSHSY, SAAADI. The CDR3 is 12 amino acids. Here the CDR3 reads CASSEQTYEQYF. The CDR3 bases are TGCGCCAGCAGTGAGCAAACCTACGAGCAGTACTTC.

At least ten counts were recorded for this clonotype. V usage is TRBV6-5 and J usage is TRBJ2-7; TRBD1 matches 9 bases. This CDR3 has 15 amino acids. Germline values: CDR1 MNHEY, CDR2 SVGAGI. V lost 3 bases to trimming and J lost 3 bases; unmatched junction nucleotides: 6. CDR3 in DNA: TGTGCCAGCAGTTATGACGGGACAGGGATCTACGAGCAGTACTTC. Amino acids: CASSYDGTGIYEQYF.

This clonotype was detected many times. The chain carries TRBV6-1 and TRBJ1-2; D is undetermined. The V end lost 7 bases, the J end lost 5 bases, and 14 bases lay between the germline ends. CDR1 and CDR2 from the germline V gene are MNHNS and SASEGT. This CDR3 has 13 residues. This CDR3 is CASTVGPPYGYTF. DNA of the CDR3: TGTGCCAGCACAGTGGGCCCTCCTTATGGCTACACCTTC.

This clonotype occurred many times. This chain connects TRBV30 to TRBJ2-5, with 7 nucleotides matching TRBD1. This CDR3 has 15 amino acids. V lost 2 bases, J lost 2 bases, and 8 bases stayed unmatched. The germline CDR1 and CDR2 sequences are GTSNPN and SVGIG (reference sequence). The CDR3 DNA follows: TGTGCCTGGAGTAGACCGGGACAGTGGCAAGAGACCCAGTACTTC. Encoded protein: CAWSRPGQWQETQYF. The variable domain in full, with the rest retrieved from reference TRBV30 and TRBJ2-5, is SQTIHQWPATLVQPVGSPLSLECTVEGTSNPNLYWYRQAAGRGLQLLFYSVGIGQISSEVPQNLSASRPQDRQFILSSKKLLLSDSGFYLCAWSRPGQWQETQYFGPGTRLLVL.